Presented here are 29 T cell receptor beta chains from one specimen sequenced in a study of blood T cell repertoires in COVID-19 (dated by TCRdb to about 2020). To prepare the library, the immunoSEQ multiplex PCR assay was applied. The clones in this table, taken by TCRdb from immuneACCESS, are in-frame only. Not every clone is retained; where verified, under half of the shortfall comes from an unresolved V gene, and the cause of the rest is unknown. The sample includes about 330,000 clones, with 80% to 90% observed a single time. The ten largest clones take up 9.5% to 10% of the sample. What was sequenced was peripheral blood. All receptors come from a young man with COVID-19, enrolled during active disease.

The chain combines TRBV18 with TRBJ1-3; TRBD1 might be the D (5 bases). The germline V and J ends were trimmed by 7 bases and 0 bases, with 13 bases remaining between them. Germline V gene sequence: CDR1 KGHSH, CDR2 LQKENI. This CDR3 has 15 residues. The CDR3 bases are TGTGCCAGCTTCCCTCAGGGCATCTCTGGAAACACCATATATTTT. This gives the protein CASFPQGISGNTIYF.

The CDR3 is CASSQEWTGKNYGYTF. The CDR3 DNA reads TGTGCCAGCAGCCAAGAATGGACAGGGAAAAACTATGGCTACACCTTC. The V call is TRBV4-2, the J call TRBJ1-2; 8 positions match TRBD1. CDR1 and CDR2 from the germline V gene are LGHNA and YNFKEQ. V trimming: 0 bases; J trimming: 2 bases; junction bases outside the gene matches: 5. The CDR3 runs to 16 residues.

This rearrangement joins TRBV24-1 to TRBJ2-3, with D tentatively TRBD1 (6 bases). The germline CDR1 and CDR2 sequences are KGHDR and SFDVKD. Deletions cut 4 bases from V and 0 bases from J, with 19 bases between. The CDR3 has 18 amino acids. CDR3 DNA: TGTGCCACCAGTGACCAAAGCCCCACGAGGGGGAGCACAGATACGCAGTATTTT. Its translation is CATSDQSPTRGSTDTQYF.

The chain recombines TRBV15 with TRBJ2-1, with 8 bases aligning to TRBD1. This CDR3 is built from 14 residues. Germline V CDR1 and CDR2: LNHNV, YYDKDF (reference sequence). V lost 1 base to trimming and J lost 8 bases; unmatched junction nucleotides: 4. The CDR3 spells CATSRVTGEDEQFF. The CDR3 DNA follows: TGTGCCACCAGCAGAGTGACAGGGGAGGATGAGCAGTTCTTC.

The chain uses TRBV19 and TRBJ1-2; 8 bases align to TRBD1. Germline-derived CDR1 and CDR2 are LNHDA and SQIVND (reference sequence). The CDR3 has 14 residues. J was trimmed by 4 bases and V by 10 bases; bases with no gene match: 11. The CDR3 nucleotides read TGTGCCACCCTAGGGGCAGGGGGCATCTATGGCTACACCTTC. Translated, it gives CATLGAGGIYGYTF.

The chain carries TRBV7-2 and TRBJ2-7, with 7 bases fitting TRBD2. The length of the CDR3 is 14 residues. Germline trimming cut 2 bases from V and 6 bases from J; bases unmatched to any gene: 7. Germline V CDR1 and CDR2: SGHTA, FQGNSA. CDR3 DNA sequence: TGTGCCAGCAGCTTAAAGAGGGAGGGAGTCGAGCAGTACTTC. This encodes CASSLKREGVEQYF.

The chain couples TRBV24-1 to TRBJ1-5; D is ambiguous. Looked up from germline, CDR1 is KGHDR and CDR2 is SFDVKD. This CDR3 is built from 16 residues. The germline V and J ends were trimmed by 2 bases and 1 base, with 11 bases remaining between them. The CDR3 DNA is TGTGCCACCAGTGATTCGAGATTTTCCAGCAATCAGCCCCAGCATTTT. Translating it yields CATSDSRFSSNQPQHF.

The J gene is TRBJ1-6, the V gene TRBV6-1; 9 bases are a match to TRBD1. The germline V gene has CDR1 MNHNS and CDR2 SASEGT. This CDR3 has 16 amino acids. V shed 1 base, J shed 7 bases, and the junction held 5 bases outside the gene matches. The CDR3 reads CASSEDGGQGNSPLHF. DNA for the CDR3: TGTGCCAGCAGTGAAGATGGGGGACAGGGAAATTCACCCCTCCACTTT.

CDR3 sequence reads: CATSDNRDLNEKLFF. The CDR3 region has the DNA TGTGCCACCAGTGATAACAGGGATCTTAATGAAAAACTGTTTTTT. This chain links TRBV24-1 with TRBJ1-4; weak D call: TRBD1 (6 bases). Trimming shortened V by 3 bases and J by 4 bases, and 11 bases separated the two germline ends. Germline CDR1 and CDR2: KGHDR and SFDVKD. The CDR3 runs 15 residues.

V gene TRBV28 combines with J gene TRBJ2-7; 7 bases match TRBD2. The germline V gene encodes CDR1 MDHEN and CDR2 SYDVKM. The CDR3 runs to 15 residues. V lost 7 bases and J lost 3; bases outside the gene matches: 12. The chain's CDR3 is CASTVVGGRRYEQYF. DNA of the CDR3: TGTGCCAGCACCGTAGTGGGGGGGAGGCGCTACGAGCAGTACTTC.

The rearrangement links TRBV6-5 to TRBJ2-2; D possibly corresponds to TRBD1 (6 bases). V was pared by 2 bases and J by 4 bases, with 14 bases between. Germline V gene sequence: CDR1 MNHEY, CDR2 SVGAGI. The CDR3 runs 16 residues. The CDR3 nucleotides read TGTGCCAGCAGTTACCGGCAGGGGTCGCCCACCGGGGAGCTGTTTTTT. Amino acids: CASSYRQGSPTGELFF.

Remarks on this clone: Different DNA sequences within this sample yield the same CDR3. The rearrangement uses TRBV19 and TRBJ2-7; 7 positions agree with TRBD1. The CDR3 is 15 residues long. Germline CDR1 and CDR2: LNHDA and SQIVND (reference sequence). J lost 1 base, V lost 3 bases, and 6 bases had no gene match. In DNA form, the CDR3 reads TGTGCCAGTAGTATTGTTGGGACAGCATCCTACGAGCAGTACTTC. Protein sequence: CASSIVGTASYEQYF.

The chain combines TRBV19 with TRBJ2-5; TRBD1 matches at 11 bases. Losses at the gene ends were 6 bases for V and 0 bases for J; bases not matched to a gene: 6. Germline V gene lookup returns CDR1 LNHDA and CDR2 SQIVND (reference sequence). This CDR3 comprises 16 residues. The chain's CDR3 is CASSNPGQGDQETQYF. The DNA for the CDR3 is TGTGCCAGTAGCAATCCGGGACAGGGGGACCAAGAGACCCAGTACTTC.

The chain uses TRBV11-2 and TRBJ2-1; 10 positions match TRBD2. Looked up from germline, CDR1 is SGHAT and CDR2 is FQNNGV. Trimming cost V 2 bases and J 3 bases; bases outside gene matches: 7. CDR3 length: 17 residues. CDR3: CASSLRPGTSDYNEQFF. The CDR3 DNA reads TGTGCCAGCAGCTTACGTCCCGGGACTAGCGACTACAATGAGCAGTTCTTC.

The chain has TRBV4-3 and TRBJ2-3, with unresolved D. CDR3 length: 16 amino acids. The V gene's germline CDR1 is LGHNA and CDR2 YSLEER. Trimming removed 1 base at V and 1 base at J, with 12 bases between. The CDR3 DNA follows: TGCGCCAGCAGCCAAGGTGTACAGTCGGGCACAGATACGCAGTATTTT. As protein: CASSQGVQSGTDTQYF.

The chain links TRBV6-5 to TRBJ1-2, with D tentatively TRBD1 (5 bases). CDR1 and CDR2 (germline): MNHEY, SVGAGI. The CDR3 has 16 residues. Between the trimmed V and J ends, which lost 0 bases and 7 bases, there was a span of 18 bases. The CDR3 region is CASSYSKAQGKGGYTF. The CDR3 nucleotides are TGTGCCAGCAGTTACTCTAAGGCCCAGGGAAAGGGTGGCTACACCTTC.

The table lists this clone with many counts. The genes are TRBV7-3 and TRBJ1-1; weak D call: TRBD1 (5 bases). CDR1 and CDR2 from the germline V gene are SGHTA and FQGTGA. The V end lost 5 bases, the J end lost 1 base, and 11 bases lay between the germline ends. The CDR3 is 14 amino acids. This CDR3 reads CASSPDGGNTEAFF. The CDR3 DNA is TGTGCCAGCAGCCCCGACGGGGGGAACACTGAAGCTTTCTTT.

The J gene is TRBJ2-2, the V gene TRBV9, with D perhaps matching TRBD1 (6 bases). Trimming shortened V by 5 bases and J by 0 bases, and 11 bases separated the two germline ends. Per germline, CDR1 SGDLS and CDR2 YYNGEE. This CDR3 has 15 amino acids. The CDR3 protein is CASRLTGSNTGELFF. CDR3 sequence (DNA): TGTGCCAGCAGACTGACAGGTTCGAACACCGGGGAGCTGTTTTTT.

The CDR3 DNA sequence: TGTGCCATCAGTGATGAGTACGGGGTTGAGCAAGAGACCCAGTACTTC. Translated: CAISDEYGVEQETQYF. This sequence joins TRBV10-3 and TRBJ2-5, with D possibly TRBD2 on 5 matching bases. Trimming left V 3 bases short and J 2 bases short, with 16 bases between. CDR1 is ENHRY and CDR2 is SYGVKD in the germline V gene. CDR3 size: 16 residues.

The chain carries TRBV5-1 and TRBJ1-5; 7 nucleotides align to TRBD1. Trimming at V came to 4 bases and at J to 7 bases, leaving 14 bases not matched to a gene. In germline, CDR1 is SGHRS, CDR2 YFSETQ. The CDR3 has 16 residues. CDR3 amino acids: CASSAGTEGSVQPQHF. The CDR3 DNA reads as TGCGCCAGCAGCGCCGGGACAGAAGGGTCGGTCCAGCCCCAGCATTTT.

The gene calls are TRBV4-1 and TRBJ2-2; D ambiguous. The ends were cut back, 2 bases at V and 2 bases at J, with 12 bases in the middle. The V gene's germline CDR1 is MGHRA and CDR2 YSYEKL. This CDR3 is 16 amino acids long. The CDR3 is CASSQQQVSNTGELFF. The CDR3 nucleotides are TGCGCCAGCAGCCAACAGCAGGTTTCCAACACCGGGGAGCTGTTTTTT.

V gene TRBV4-1 combines with J gene TRBJ2-3; D possibly corresponds to TRBD2 (6 bases). Germline CDR1 and CDR2: MGHRA and YSYEKL. With 4 bases removed from V and 1 base from J, the gap between germline ends came to 15 bases. The CDR3 is 16 amino acids. CDR3 loop: CASSRGESGRTDTQYF. CDR3 coding DNA: TGCGCCAGCAGCCGTGGGGAGAGCGGGCGCACAGATACGCAGTATTTT.

This clone occurred once. The V call is TRBV7-2, the J call TRBJ2-7, with D maybe TRBD2 (6 bases). The V end lost 3 bases, the J end lost 2 bases, and 14 bases lay between the germline ends. CDR3 length: 15 amino acids. Germline lookup yields CDR1 SGHTA and CDR2 FQGNSA. CDR3: CASSFGTFRTYEQYF. The CDR3 nucleotides read TGTGCCAGCAGCTTCGGGACTTTCCGAACCTACGAGCAGTACTTC.

V and J are TRBV15 and TRBJ1-6; D may be TRBD1 (6 bases). The germline CDR1 and CDR2 sequences are LNHNV and YYDKDF (reference sequence). The CDR3 is 16 residues long. The V end was cut by 3 bases, the J end by 4 bases, with 13 bases between. The CDR3 nucleotides read TGTGCCACCAGCAGCAACAGGGACCCTTATAATTCACCCCTCCACTTT. Translating it yields CATSSNRDPYNSPLHF.

The chain combines TRBV27 with TRBJ2-7; 15 positions agree with TRBD2. With V trimmed by 5 bases and J by 5 bases, 10 bases remained unmatched. This CDR3 is built from 17 residues. Germline V gene sequence: CDR1 MNHEY, CDR2 SMNVEV (reference sequence). As DNA, the CDR3 is TGTGCCAGCAGTCAAGGACTAGCGGGAGGGCCTACTCACGAGCAGTACTTC. Amino acids: CASSQGLAGGPTHEQYF.

CDR3 amino acids: CVWDSSYEQYF. DNA of the CDR3: TGTGTCTGGGACAGCTCCTACGAGCAGTACTTC. The gene calls are TRBV7-3 and TRBJ2-7, with 7 bases fitting TRBD1. Looked up from germline, CDR1 is SGHTA and CDR2 is FQGTGA. CDR3 size: 11 residues. Full variable domain (missing parts from reference TRBV7-3 and TRBJ2-7): GAGVSQTPSNKVTEKGKYVELRCDPISGHTALYWYRQSLGQGPEFLIYFQGTGAADDSGLPNDRFFAVRPEGSVSTLKIQRTERGDSAVYLCVWDSSYEQYFGPGTRLTVT.

The chain links TRBV12-1 to TRBJ1-1. TRBV12-1 represents a pseudogene. The CDR3 covers 20 residues. CDR3 region: CASSPRDHWAGASQNTEAFF. The DNA of the CDR3 is TGTGCCAGCAGTCCTCGAGACCACTGGGCGGGCGCCTCACAAAACACTGAAGCTTTCTTT.

The rearrangement uses TRBV19 and TRBJ1-1; D call uncertain. The CDR3 length is 13 residues. V shed 3 bases and J shed 5 bases, with 10 bases lying between them. CDR1 is LNHDA and CDR2 is SQIVND in the germline V gene (reference sequence). The CDR3 region has the DNA TGTGCCAGTAGTATTAGTCTCAGGACTGAAGCTTTCTTT. Its protein product is CASSISLRTEAFF.

The gene calls are TRBV7-8 and TRBJ1-2; no reliable D call. V was shortened by 2 bases and J by 5 bases, with 9 bases between the two germline ends. This CDR3 is built from 13 residues. Germline V gene data show CDR1 as SGHVS and CDR2 as FQNEAQ. The CDR3, as DNA: TGTGCCAGCAGCTTAACAACAGATTATGGCTACACCTTC. The encoded protein is CASSLTTDYGYTF.